Following are 17 T cell receptor beta chains from one sample sequenced in a study of response to subunit inactivated influenza vaccine. TCRdb analysed the RT-PCR reads with MiXCR anew, one entry per CDR3 protein. The sample holds about 620,000 distinct CDR3 sequences, about 11% seen once. The same specimen was also included in a second study, on T cells expressing NK-cell markers. That paper adds: Beta-chain TCR cDNA was generated via 5'RACE template switching with UMIs.

Sequenced material: PBMCs from blood, taken on the day of vaccination. The receptors here all came from a man in his fifties who received an inactivated influenza vaccine.

This clonotype was seen at least ten times. The V and J genes are TRBV5-1 and TRBJ2-3; 8 bases agree with TRBD1. The ends lost 5 bases at V and 11 bases at J; junction bases unmatched: 16. This CDR3 has 15 amino acids. Per the germline V gene, CDR1 is SGHRS and CDR2 is YFSETQ. Here the CDR3 reads CASSTGGSDPIRQYF. In DNA form, the CDR3 reads TGCGCCAGCAGTACAGGGGGGTCCGACCCGATAAGGCAGTATTTT.

This clonotype was seen at least ten times. The V call is TRBV5-1, the J call TRBJ2-4; 11 bases align to TRBD1. Germline trimming cut 0 bases from V and 8 bases from J; bases unmatched to any gene: 7. Germline CDR1 is SGHRS and CDR2 is YFSETQ. This CDR3 region has 16 residues. The CDR3 sequence is CASSLAPGQGVYIQYF. The CDR3 DNA follows: TGCGCCAGCAGCTTGGCCCCGGGACAGGGGGTTTACATTCAGTACTTC.

This clonotype has more than one count but fewer than ten. This sequence joins TRBV5-1 and TRBJ1-6; D not certain. V was cut by 0 bases and J by 5 bases, with 9 bases left in between. Germline CDR1 SGHRS, CDR2 YFSETQ. The CDR3 covers 15 residues. The CDR3 sequence: CASSLGGPNNSPLHF. The DNA of the CDR3 is TGCGCCAGCAGCTTGGGAGGGCCGAATAATTCACCCCTCCACTTT.

The V call is TRBV9, the J call TRBJ1-2, with a weak D call TRBD1 (5 bases). Looked up from germline, CDR1 is SGDLS and CDR2 is YYNGEE. The CDR3 covers 14 residues. Trimming shortened V by 3 bases and J by 4 bases, and 13 bases separated the two germline ends. The CDR3 is CASSALGGGYGYTF. As DNA, the CDR3 is TGTGCCAGCAGCGCCTTGGGGGGAGGCTATGGCTACACCTTC.

This clonotype was detected a few times. The chain joins TRBV27 to TRBJ2-1, with 11 nucleotides matching TRBD2. This CDR3 comprises 17 residues. Germline V CDR1 and CDR2: MNHEY, SMNVEV (reference sequence). V lost 5 bases, J lost 2 bases, and 8 bases stayed unmatched. In DNA form, the CDR3 reads TGTGCCAGCAGTAGACTAGCGGGAAGCCCCCCCTACAATGAGCAGTTCTTC. It translates to CASSRLAGSPPYNEQFF.

This rearrangement joins TRBV2 to TRBJ2-7; D gene unclear. V was clipped by 2 bases and J by 1 base, with 15 bases between them. The CDR3 runs to 16 residues. Germline lookup yields CDR1 SNHLY and CDR2 FYNNEI. CDR3 residues: CASSELGATRSYEQYF. The CDR3, as DNA: TGTGCCAGCAGTGAATTAGGCGCGACGCGTTCCTACGAGCAGTACTTC.

Only a few counts were recorded for this clonotype. DNA of the CDR3: TGTGCCACACAAATGGACGCCAGGAACATTCAGTACTTC. This codes for CATQMDARNIQYF. The chain combines TRBV6-2 or TRBV6-3 with TRBJ2-4, with D unresolved. V lost 10 bases, J lost 7 bases, and 17 bases lay in between. The CDR3 has 13 residues. Germline values: CDR1 MNHEY, CDR2 SVGEGT.

This clonotype was found many times. The chain joins TRBV7-2 to TRBJ2-7; 12 nucleotides line up with TRBD1. Germline trimming cut 3 bases from V and 6 bases from J; bases unmatched to any gene: 12. CDR1 is SGHTA, CDR2 FQGNSA, per germline. The CDR3 contains 17 residues. CDR3 in amino acids: CASSLPNLRDRGLEQYF. CDR3 in DNA: TGTGCCAGCAGCTTGCCGAATCTTCGGGACAGGGGGCTCGAGCAGTACTTC.

This clonotype occurred a few times. The chain has TRBV9 and TRBJ1-5, with unresolved D. The length of the CDR3 is 13 residues. Trimming pared 0 bases from V and 3 bases from J, leaving 4 bases between. Germline-derived CDR1 and CDR2 are SGDLS and YYNGEE. CDR3 sequence: CASSVGFNQPQHF. DNA of the CDR3: TGTGCCAGCAGCGTAGGATTCAATCAGCCCCAGCATTTT.

The chain couples TRBV25-1 to TRBJ1-4; unclear D gene. Germline V gene lookup returns CDR1 MGHDK and CDR2 SYGVNS. The CDR3 is 11 residues long. V was shortened by 1 base and J by 8 bases, with 2 bases between the two germline ends. CDR3 nucleotides: TGTGCCAGCAGTGAATGGGAAAAACTGTTTTTT. Translated: CASSEWEKLFF.

The V call is TRBV4-2, the J call TRBJ2-7; TRBD1 matches at 7 bases. This CDR3 spans 15 amino acids. Germline V gene lookup returns CDR1 LGHNA and CDR2 YNFKEQ. V shed 1 base and J 3 bases; nucleotides not matched to a gene: 6. The CDR3 bases are TGTGCCAGCAGCCAAGTTAGGGACAGTTTCTACGAGCAGTACTTC. Protein sequence: CASSQVRDSFYEQYF.

This clonotype has more than one count but fewer than ten. This sequence joins TRBV5-1 and TRBJ2-7; the match to TRBD1 covers 7 bases. The V and J ends lost 3 bases and 1 base, in that order; junction bases with no gene match: 7. The CDR3 has 15 amino acids. Per germline, CDR1 SGHRS and CDR2 YFSETQ. CDR3 nucleotides: TGCGCCAGCAGCTGGGTTTCGGGACAGTCCTACGAGCAGTACTTC. Translation gives CASSWVSGQSYEQYF.

This clonotype was recorded at least ten times. The V gene is TRBV7-9, the J gene TRBJ1-5; D unclear. Germline V CDR1 and CDR2: SEHNR, FQNEAQ (reference sequence). Trimming left V 4 bases short and J 2 bases short, with 6 bases between. This CDR3 has 13 residues. In DNA, the CDR3 is TGTGCCAGCAGCTATGAGGGCAATCAGCCCCAGCATTTT. Protein: CASSYEGNQPQHF.

This clonotype was seen at least ten times. J is TRBJ2-2 and V is TRBV3-1; maybe TRBD2 (7 bases). Germline V gene lookup returns CDR1 LGHDT and CDR2 YNNKEL (reference sequence). With 4 bases removed from V and 5 bases from J, the gap between germline ends came to 17 bases. The CDR3 is 16 residues long. The CDR3 here is CASSPNRGARTGELFF. The CDR3 nucleotides read TGTGCCAGCAGCCCGAACCGGGGGGCGCGGACCGGGGAGCTGTTTTTT. Full variable domain (rest looked up from reference TRBV3-1 and TRBJ2-2): DTAVSQTPKYLVTQMGNDKSIKCEQNLGHDTMYWYKQDSKKFLKIMFSYNNKELIINETVPNRFSPKSPDKAHLNLHINSLELGDSAVYFCASSPNRGARTGELFFGEGSRLTVL.

This clonotype has a handful of counts. The V gene is TRBV2, the J gene TRBJ1-5; D call uncertain. Germline V CDR1 and CDR2: SNHLY, FYNNEI. V was trimmed by 3 bases and J by 1 base, leaving 7 bases between them. This CDR3 region has 14 residues. CDR3 bases: TGTGCCAGCAGTGAGGTTGACAGCAATCAGCCCCAGCATTTT. This gives the protein CASSEVDSNQPQHF.

This chain uses TRBV6-1 with TRBJ2-4; D may be TRBD2 (5 bases). The V gene lost 7 bases and the J gene lost 8 bases, with 18 bases spanning the gap. CDR3 length equals 14 residues. Germline V gene sequence: CDR1 MNHNS, CDR2 SASEGT. CDR3 protein: CASNDPGRGDIQYF. The DNA of the CDR3 is TGTGCCAGCAACGACCCCGGCCGGGGAGACATTCAGTACTTC.

V is TRBV5-1 and J is TRBJ2-5; 8 bases map to TRBD1. Germline CDR1 is SGHRS and CDR2 is YFSETQ. The CDR3 covers 15 residues. J was trimmed by 5 bases and V by 0 bases; bases with no gene match: 6. The CDR3 protein is CASSLVTGAWETQYF. CDR3 nucleotides: TGCGCCAGCAGCTTGGTGACAGGGGCGTGGGAGACCCAGTACTTC.